This T cell receptor beta chain stems from a study of blood T cell repertoires in COVID-19. Overall study: Sites in the United States, Italy and Spain provided acute and convalescent COVID-19 samples. PBMCs, B-cell-depleted T cells, or T cells provided the cDNA or gDNA that made up the material.

CDR1 and CDR2 from the germline V gene are SGHNT and YENEEA. V dropped 8 bases and J dropped 4 bases, with 17 bases sitting between them. The CDR3 spans 15 residues. Authors' processing steps: Using reference gene primer amplification, nucleated cell counts were estimated. The table came from immunoSEQ multiplex PCR; TCRdb's copy has only in-frame clones and leaves some out. The V and J calls and the clone size are those of that table, but D and trimming were determined from the DNA. The repertoire has about 36,000 clones, approximately 80% of them found once; the top ten carry approximately 1.9%. The sequencing sample was made of peripheral blood. The TCR originated in a man in his fifties or sixties with active COVID-19. J is TRBJ2-2 and V is TRBV11-3, with D tentatively TRBD1 (7 bases). The CDR3 DNA sequence: TGTGCCAGCTCCAAGGAGGGGGCGCCCACCGGGGAGCTGTTTTTT. This translates into CASSKEGAPTGELFF. Together with reference TRBV11-3 and TRBJ2-2, the CDR3 gives the full variable domain: EAGVVQSPRYKIIEKKQPVAFWCNPISGHNTLYWYLQNLGQGPELLIRYENEEAVDDSQLPKDRFSAERLKGVDSTLKIQPAELGDSAVYLCASSKEGAPTGELFFGEGSRLTVL.